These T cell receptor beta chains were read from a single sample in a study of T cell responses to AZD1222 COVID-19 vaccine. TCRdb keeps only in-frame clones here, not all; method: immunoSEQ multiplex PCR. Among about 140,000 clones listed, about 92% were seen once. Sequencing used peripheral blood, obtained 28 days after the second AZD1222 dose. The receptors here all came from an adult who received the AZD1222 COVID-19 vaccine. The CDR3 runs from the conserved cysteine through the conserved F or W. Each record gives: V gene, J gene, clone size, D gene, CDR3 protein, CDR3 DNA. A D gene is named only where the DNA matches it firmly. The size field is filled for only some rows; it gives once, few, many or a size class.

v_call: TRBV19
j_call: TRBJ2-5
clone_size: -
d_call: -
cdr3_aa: CASSPVHQETQYF
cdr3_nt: TGTGCCAGTTCTCCGGTACATCAAGAGACCCAGTACTTC

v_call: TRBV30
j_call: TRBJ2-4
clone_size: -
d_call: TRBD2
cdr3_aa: CAWSPGLEGIQYF
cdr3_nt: TGTGCCTGGAGTCCGGGACTAGAGGGCATTCAGTACTTC

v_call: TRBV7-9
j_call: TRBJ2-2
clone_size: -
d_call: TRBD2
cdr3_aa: CASSLGDLAGGSGELFF
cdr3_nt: TGTGCCAGCAGCTTAGGGGATCTAGCGGGAGGATCCGGGGAGCTGTTTTTT

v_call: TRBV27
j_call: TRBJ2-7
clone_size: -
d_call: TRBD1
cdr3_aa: CASSKYRGPYEQYF
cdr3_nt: TGTGCCAGCAGTAAGTACAGGGGGCCCTACGAGCAGTACTTC

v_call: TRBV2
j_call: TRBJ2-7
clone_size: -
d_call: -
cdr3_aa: CATPTSGGDNGEQYF
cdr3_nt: TGTGCCACTCCGACGTCGGGCGGGGACAATGGCGAGCAGTACTTC

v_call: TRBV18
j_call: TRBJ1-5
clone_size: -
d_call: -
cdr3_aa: CASSPRSQGGGSNQPQHF
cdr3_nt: TGTGCCAGCTCACCAAGAAGTCAGGGAGGGGGTAGCAATCAGCCCCAGCATTTT

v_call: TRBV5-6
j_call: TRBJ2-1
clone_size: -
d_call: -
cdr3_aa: CASSSRIPGTRQFF
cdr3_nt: TGTGCCAGCAGCTCCCGTATACCGGGAACTCGGCAGTTCTTC

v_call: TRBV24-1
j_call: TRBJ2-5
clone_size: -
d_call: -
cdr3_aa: CATSEARGAPVETQYF
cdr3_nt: TGTGCCACCAGTGAGGCTCGCGGGGCGCCAGTTGAGACCCAGTACTTC

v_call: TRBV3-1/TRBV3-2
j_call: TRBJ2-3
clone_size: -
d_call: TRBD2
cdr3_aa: CASRRRVAGGTDTQYF
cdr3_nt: TGTGCCAGCAGGCGGCGCGTAGCGGGGGGAACAGATACGCAGTATTTT

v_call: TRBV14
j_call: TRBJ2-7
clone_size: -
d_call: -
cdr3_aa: CASSRVVAYEQYF
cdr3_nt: TGTGCCAGCAGCCGAGTCGTCGCTTACGAGCAGTACTTC

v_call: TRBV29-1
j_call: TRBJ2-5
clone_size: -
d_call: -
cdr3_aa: CSAGRRAETQYF
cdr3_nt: TGCAGCGCCGGGCGCAGGGCAGAGACCCAGTACTTC

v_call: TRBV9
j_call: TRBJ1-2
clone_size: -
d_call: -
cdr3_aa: CASSLGDGYTF
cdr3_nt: TGTGCCAGCAGCTTGGGGGATGGCTACACCTTC

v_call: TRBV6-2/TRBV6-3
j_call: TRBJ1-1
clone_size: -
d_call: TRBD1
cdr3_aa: CASSSDRGRIMGTEAFF
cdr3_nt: TGTGCCAGCAGCTCGGACAGGGGGCGGATTATGGGCACTGAAGCTTTCTTT

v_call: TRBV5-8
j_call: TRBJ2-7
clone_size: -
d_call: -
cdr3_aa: CASSLDVAGVSEQYF
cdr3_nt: TGTGCCAGCAGCTTGGATGTCGCAGGGGTGAGCGAGCAGTACTTC

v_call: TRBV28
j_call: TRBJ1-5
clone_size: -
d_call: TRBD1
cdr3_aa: CASSSGTGGNQPQHF
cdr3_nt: TGTGCCAGCAGTTCCGGGACAGGGGGGAATCAGCCCCAGCATTTT

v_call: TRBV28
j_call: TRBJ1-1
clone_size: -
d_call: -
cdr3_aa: CASRQGNTEAFF
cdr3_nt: TGTGCCAGCAGACAGGGGAACACTGAAGCTTTCTTT

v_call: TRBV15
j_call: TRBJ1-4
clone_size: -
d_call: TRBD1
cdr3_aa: CATSRARDRGSTNEKLFF
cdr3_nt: TGTGCCACCAGCAGAGCCCGGGACAGGGGAAGCACTAATGAAAAACTGTTTTTT

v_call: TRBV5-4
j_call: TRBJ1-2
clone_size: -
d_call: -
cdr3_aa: CASSLEAGRGYTF
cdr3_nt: TGTGCCAGCAGCTTGGAGGCAGGGAGAGGCTACACCTTC

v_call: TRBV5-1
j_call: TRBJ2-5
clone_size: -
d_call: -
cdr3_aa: CASSLGGQTMGRDQYF
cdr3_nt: TGCGCCAGCAGCTTGGGGGGACAGACTATGGGGCGGGACCAGTACTTC

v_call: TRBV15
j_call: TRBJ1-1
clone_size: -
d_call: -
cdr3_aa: CATSRDGSPRTEAFF
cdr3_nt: TGTGCCACCAGCAGAGATGGATCCCCCCGGACTGAAGCTTTCTTT

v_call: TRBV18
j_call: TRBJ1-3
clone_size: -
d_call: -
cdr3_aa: CASSPTTSGNTIYF
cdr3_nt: TGTGCCAGCTCACCAACCACCTCTGGAAACACCATATATTTT

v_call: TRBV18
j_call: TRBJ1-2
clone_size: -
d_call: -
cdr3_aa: CASSSQRTDLNYGYTF
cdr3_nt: TGTGCCAGCTCATCGCAACGGACGGACCTCAACTATGGCTACACCTTC

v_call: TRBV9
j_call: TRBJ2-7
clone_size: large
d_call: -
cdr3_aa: CASSPGSIRIYEQYF
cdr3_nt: TGTGCCAGCAGCCCTGGATCGATCAGGATCTACGAGCAGTACTTC

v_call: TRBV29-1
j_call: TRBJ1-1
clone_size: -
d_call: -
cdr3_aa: CSVEGTVNTEAFF
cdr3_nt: TGCAGCGTTGAAGGGACGGTGAACACTGAAGCTTTCTTT

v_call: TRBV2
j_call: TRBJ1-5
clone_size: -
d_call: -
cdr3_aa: CASNPGPNQPQHF
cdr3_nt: TGTGCCAGCAACCCAGGGCCCAATCAGCCCCAGCATTTT

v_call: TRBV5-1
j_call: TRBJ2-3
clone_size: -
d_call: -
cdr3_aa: CASRHPSTDTQYF
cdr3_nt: TGCGCCAGCAGACACCCCAGCACAGATACGCAGTATTTT

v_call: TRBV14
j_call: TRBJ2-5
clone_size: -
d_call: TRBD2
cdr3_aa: CASSEASSGLLEGFQETQYF
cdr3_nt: TGTGCCAGCAGCGAGGCGAGTAGCGGGCTCCTAGAGGGGTTCCAAGAGACCCAGTACTTC

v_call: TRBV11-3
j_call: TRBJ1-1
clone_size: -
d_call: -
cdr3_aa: CASSSSGDTEAFF
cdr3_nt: TGTGCCAGCAGCTCTAGCGGGGACACTGAAGCTTTCTTT

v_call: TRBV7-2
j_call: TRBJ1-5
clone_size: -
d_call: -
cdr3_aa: CASSLGGNSNQPQHF
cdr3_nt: TGTGCCAGCAGCTTGGGAGGGAATAGCAATCAGCCCCAGCATTTT

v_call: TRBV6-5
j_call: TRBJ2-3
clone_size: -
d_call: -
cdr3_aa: CASRGTGTDTQYF
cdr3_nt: TGTGCCAGCAGGGGAACAGGCACAGATACGCAGTATTTT

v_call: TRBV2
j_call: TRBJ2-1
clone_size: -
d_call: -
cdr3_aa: CASREDSEQFF
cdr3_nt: TGTGCCAGCAGGGAAGACAGTGAGCAGTTCTTC

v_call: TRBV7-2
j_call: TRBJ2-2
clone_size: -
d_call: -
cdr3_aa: CASSLDLGELFF
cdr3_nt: TGTGCCAGCAGCTTAGATTTAGGGGAGCTGTTTTTT

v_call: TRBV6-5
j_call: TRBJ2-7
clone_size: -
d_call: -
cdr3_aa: CASSYRGDEQYF
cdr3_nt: TGTGCCAGCAGTTACAGGGGGGACGAGCAGTACTTC

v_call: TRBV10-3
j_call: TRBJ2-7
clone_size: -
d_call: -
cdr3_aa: CAIRVTDYEQYF
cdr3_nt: TGTGCCATCAGGGTGACAGACTACGAGCAGTACTTC

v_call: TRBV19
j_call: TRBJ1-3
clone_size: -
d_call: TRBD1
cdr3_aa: CASHRGRGGNTIYF
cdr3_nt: TGTGCCAGTCACAGGGGGAGAGGTGGAAACACCATATATTTT

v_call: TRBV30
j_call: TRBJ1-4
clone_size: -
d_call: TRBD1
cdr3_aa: CAWSGHRGSVEKLFF
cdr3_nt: TGTGCCTGGAGTGGCCACAGGGGGTCAGTTGAAAAACTGTTTTTT

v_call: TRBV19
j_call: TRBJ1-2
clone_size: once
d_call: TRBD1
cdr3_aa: CASSISRTGDYGYTF
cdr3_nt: TGTGCCAGTAGTATAAGTCGGACAGGGGACTATGGCTACACCTTC

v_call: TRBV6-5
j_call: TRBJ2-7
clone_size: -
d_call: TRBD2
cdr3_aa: CASSPGLAGTYEQYF
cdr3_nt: TGTGCCAGCAGTCCCGGACTAGCGGGAACCTACGAGCAGTACTTC

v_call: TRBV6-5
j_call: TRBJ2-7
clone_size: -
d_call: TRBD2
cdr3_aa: CASGGAGGYEQYF
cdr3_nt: TGTGCCAGCGGGGGGGCGGGAGGCTACGAGCAGTACTTC

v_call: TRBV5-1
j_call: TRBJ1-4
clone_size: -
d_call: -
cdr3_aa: CASSLSGGPVEKLFF
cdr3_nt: TGCGCCAGCAGCTTGTCGGGGGGGCCGGTTGAAAAACTGTTTTTT